This T cell receptor beta chain was obtained from a study of response to subunit inactivated influenza vaccine (dated by TCRdb to about 2018). Some background on the complete study: The study used deep quantitative T cell receptor repertoire profiling to track responses to a trivalent subunit inactivated influenza vaccine.

The paper as a whole reports these results and caveats: The authors proposed that each seasonal influenza vaccination may bring in only a limited number of new T cells.

According to the germline V gene, CDR1 reads SGHVS and CDR2 reads FQNEAQ. The CDR3 spans 14 residues, from the cysteine through the phenylalanine. Solely the CDR3 DNA is kept, with 42 bases framed from the first base. For this chain, trimming is 1 base at the V end and 6 bases at the J end, and the number of junction bases without a gene match is 6. Turning to this clonotype: Its recognized antigen is unknown. Qualities for individual bases were not recorded, and no much larger clone is one base off.

The method behind the library was RT-PCR. The run used an Illumina HiSeq 2500. Using fastp at Q25 and MiXCR, TCRdb reprocessed the public reads and kept productive beta chains. CDR3 protein sequences are deduplicated, and each keeps its most common genes and DNA. The sample contains a few hundred thousand distinct CDR3 sequences, around 15% of them found a single time. The ten largest clonotypes hold roughly 10% of the sample. The input for sequencing was PBMCs from blood, taken roughly 12 days after vaccination. The chain employs TRBV7-8 and TRBJ2-7; 7 junctional bases match TRBD1. The sequence was obtained from a man aged 45 to 65 who received an inactivated influenza vaccine. Donor details come from another sample of the same person, matched by shared clones. Here is the DNA: TGTGCCAGCAGCTTAGGCAAATCAGGGGGCGAGCAGTACTTC. Its coded protein is CASSLGKSGGEQYF.